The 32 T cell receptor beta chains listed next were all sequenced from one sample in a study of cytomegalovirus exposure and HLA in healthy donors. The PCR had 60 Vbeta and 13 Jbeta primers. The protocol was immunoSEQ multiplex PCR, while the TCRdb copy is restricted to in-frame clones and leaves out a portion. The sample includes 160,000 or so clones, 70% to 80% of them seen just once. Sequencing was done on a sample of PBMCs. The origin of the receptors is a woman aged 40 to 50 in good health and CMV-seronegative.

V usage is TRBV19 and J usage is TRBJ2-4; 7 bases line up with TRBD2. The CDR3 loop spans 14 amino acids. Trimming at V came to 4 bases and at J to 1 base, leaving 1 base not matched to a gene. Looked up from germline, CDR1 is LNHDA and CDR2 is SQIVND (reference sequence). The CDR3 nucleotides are TGTGCCAGTAGTAGGGGGGGGGCCAAAAACATTCAGTACTTC. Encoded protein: CASSRGGAKNIQYF.

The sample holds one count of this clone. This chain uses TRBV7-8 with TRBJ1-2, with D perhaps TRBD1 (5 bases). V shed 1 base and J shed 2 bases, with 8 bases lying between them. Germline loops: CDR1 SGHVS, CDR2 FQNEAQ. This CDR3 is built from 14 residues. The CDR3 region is CASSLEDSNYGYTF. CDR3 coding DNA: TGTGCCAGCAGCTTAGAAGACAGCAACTATGGCTACACCTTC.

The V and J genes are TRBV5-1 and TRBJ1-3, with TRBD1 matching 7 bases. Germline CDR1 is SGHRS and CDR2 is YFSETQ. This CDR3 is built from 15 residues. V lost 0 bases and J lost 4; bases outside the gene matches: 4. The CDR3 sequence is CASSLETGSGNTIYF. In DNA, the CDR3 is TGCGCCAGCAGCTTGGAGACAGGGTCGGGAAACACCATATATTTT. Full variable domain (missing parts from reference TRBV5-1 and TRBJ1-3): KAGVTQTPRYLIKTRGQQVTLSCSPISGHRSVSWYQQTPGQGLQFLFEYFSETQRNKGNFPGRFSGRQFSNSRSEMNVSTLELGDSALYLCASSLETGSGNTIYFGEGSWLTVV.

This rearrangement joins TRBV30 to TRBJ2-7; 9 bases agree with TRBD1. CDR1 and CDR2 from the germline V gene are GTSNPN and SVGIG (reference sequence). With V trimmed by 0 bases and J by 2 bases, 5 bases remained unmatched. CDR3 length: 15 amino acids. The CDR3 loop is CAWSVGTGIPYEQYF. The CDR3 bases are TGTGCCTGGAGTGTTGGGACAGGGATCCCCTACGAGCAGTACTTC.

The CDR3 sequence is CASSFRVGSYEQYF. The CDR3 DNA reads TGTGCCAGCAGTTTCCGGGTCGGCTCCTACGAGCAGTACTTC. The chain combines TRBV27 with TRBJ2-5, with D hard to call. The tail of the sequence fits TRBJ2-7 better, so the J call may be wrong. The CDR3 is made up of 14 amino acids. Germline V gene data show CDR1 as MNHEY and CDR2 as SMNVEV (reference sequence).

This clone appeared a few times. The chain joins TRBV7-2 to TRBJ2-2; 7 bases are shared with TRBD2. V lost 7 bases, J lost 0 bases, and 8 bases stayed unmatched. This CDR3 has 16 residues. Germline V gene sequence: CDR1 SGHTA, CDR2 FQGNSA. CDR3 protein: CASKDGRMANTGELFF. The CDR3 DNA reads TGTGCCAGCAAGGACGGGAGGATGGCGAACACCGGGGAGCTGTTTTTT.

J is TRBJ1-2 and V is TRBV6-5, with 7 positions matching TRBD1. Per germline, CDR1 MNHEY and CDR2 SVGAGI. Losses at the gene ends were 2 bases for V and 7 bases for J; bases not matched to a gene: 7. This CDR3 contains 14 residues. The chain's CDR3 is CASSYTDRDGGYTF. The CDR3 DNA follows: TGTGCCAGCAGTTACACTGACAGGGACGGTGGCTACACCTTC.

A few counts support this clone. CDR3 bases: TGTGCCATCACCCGGGACAGGATGACTAGCGGGACCCCCAATGAGCAGTTCTTC. It specifies CAITRDRMTSGTPNEQFF. The chain uses TRBV10-3 and TRBJ2-1; TRBD2 agrees at 11 bases. Germline CDR1 and CDR2: ENHRY and SYGVKD. The CDR3 is 18 amino acids. The V gene end was trimmed by 7 bases and the J gene end by 6 bases; junction bases not matched to a gene: 17.

This chain's CDR3 is CASSLSGTSGFSYEQYF. The CDR3, as DNA: TGTGCCAGCAGCTTAAGCGGGACTAGCGGATTCTCCTACGAGCAGTACTTC. This sequence joins TRBV11-3 and TRBJ2-7, with 11 bases fitting TRBD2. Trimming removed 2 bases from V and 0 bases from J; junction bases left unmatched: 6. In germline, CDR1 is SGHNT, CDR2 YENEEA. The CDR3 is made up of 17 amino acids.

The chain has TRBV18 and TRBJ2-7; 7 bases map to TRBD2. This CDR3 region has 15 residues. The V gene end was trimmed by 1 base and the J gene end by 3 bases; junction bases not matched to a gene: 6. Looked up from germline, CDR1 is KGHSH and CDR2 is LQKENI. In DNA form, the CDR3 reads TGTGCCAGCTCACCACGGGAGGGAGATAGCTACGAGCAGTACTTC. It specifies CASSPREGDSYEQYF.

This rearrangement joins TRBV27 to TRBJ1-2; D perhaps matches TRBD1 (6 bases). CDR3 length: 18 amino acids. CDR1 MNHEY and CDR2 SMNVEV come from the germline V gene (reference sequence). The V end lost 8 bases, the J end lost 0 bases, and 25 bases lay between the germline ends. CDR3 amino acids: CASGSRAPTGSANYGYTF. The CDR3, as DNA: TGTGCCAGCGGGAGTCGGGCACCAACAGGGTCAGCTAACTATGGCTACACCTTC.

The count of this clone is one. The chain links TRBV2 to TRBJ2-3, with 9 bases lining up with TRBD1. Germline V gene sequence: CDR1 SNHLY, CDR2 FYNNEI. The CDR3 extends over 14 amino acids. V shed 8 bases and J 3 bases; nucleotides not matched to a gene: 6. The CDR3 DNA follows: TGTGCCAGCGGGGGGACAGGGCCGACAGATACGCAGTATTTT. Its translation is CASGGTGPTDTQYF.

The CDR3 sequence is CASSWDIRGEAFF. In DNA, the CDR3 is TGTGCCAGCAGCTGGGACATTAGGGGTGAAGCTTTCTTT. The chain recombines TRBV11-2 with TRBJ1-1, with D possibly being TRBD1 (6 bases). CDR3 length equals 13 residues. CDR1 SGHAT and CDR2 FQNNGV come from the germline V gene. The germline V and J ends were trimmed by 4 bases and 7 bases, with 13 bases remaining between them.

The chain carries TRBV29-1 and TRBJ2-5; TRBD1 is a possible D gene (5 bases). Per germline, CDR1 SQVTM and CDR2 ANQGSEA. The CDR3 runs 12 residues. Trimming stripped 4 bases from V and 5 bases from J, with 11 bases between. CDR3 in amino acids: CSVAAPGETQYF. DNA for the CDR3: TGCAGCGTTGCGGCCCCAGGGGAGACCCAGTACTTC.

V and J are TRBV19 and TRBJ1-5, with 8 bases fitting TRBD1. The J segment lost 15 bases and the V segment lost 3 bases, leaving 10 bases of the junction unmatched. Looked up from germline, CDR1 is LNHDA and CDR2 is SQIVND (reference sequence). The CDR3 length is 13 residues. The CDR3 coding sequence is TGTGCCAGTAGTATCTGGGGACAGGTCCTCCCGCATTTT. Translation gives CASSIWGQVLPHF.

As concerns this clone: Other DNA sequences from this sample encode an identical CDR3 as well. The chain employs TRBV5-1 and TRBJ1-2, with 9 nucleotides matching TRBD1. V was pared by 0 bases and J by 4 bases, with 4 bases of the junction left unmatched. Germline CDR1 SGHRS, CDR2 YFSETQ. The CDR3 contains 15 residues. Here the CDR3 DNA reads TGCGCCAGCAGCTTGGGTGACAGGGGGGCCTATGGCTACACCTTC. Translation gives CASSLGDRGAYGYTF.

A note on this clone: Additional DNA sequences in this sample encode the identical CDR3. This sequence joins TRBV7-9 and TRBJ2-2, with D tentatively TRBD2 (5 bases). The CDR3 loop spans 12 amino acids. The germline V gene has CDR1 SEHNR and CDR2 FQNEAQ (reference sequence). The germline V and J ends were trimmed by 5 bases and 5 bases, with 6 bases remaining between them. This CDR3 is CASSPGTGELFF. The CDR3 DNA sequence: TGTGCCAGCAGCCCGGGGACCGGGGAGCTGTTTTTT.

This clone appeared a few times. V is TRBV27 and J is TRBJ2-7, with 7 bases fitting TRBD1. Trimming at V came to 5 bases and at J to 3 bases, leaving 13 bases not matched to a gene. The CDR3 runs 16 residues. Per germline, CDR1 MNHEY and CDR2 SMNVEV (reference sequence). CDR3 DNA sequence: TGTGCCAGCAGTCCTGGGACAGCCCAGGCGGGCTACGAGCAGTACTTC. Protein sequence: CASSPGTAQAGYEQYF.

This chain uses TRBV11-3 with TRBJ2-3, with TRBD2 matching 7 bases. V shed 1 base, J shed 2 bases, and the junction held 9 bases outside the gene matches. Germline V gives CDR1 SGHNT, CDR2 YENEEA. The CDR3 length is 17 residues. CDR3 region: CASSLVSPRLATDTQYF. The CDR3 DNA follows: TGTGCCAGCAGCTTAGTTTCCCCCCGACTAGCCACAGATACGCAGTATTTT.

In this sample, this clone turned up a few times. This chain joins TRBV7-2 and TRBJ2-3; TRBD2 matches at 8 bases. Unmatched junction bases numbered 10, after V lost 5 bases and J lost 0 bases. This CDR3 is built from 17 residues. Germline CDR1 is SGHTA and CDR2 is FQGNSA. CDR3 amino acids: CASSRQLTSGSTDTQYF. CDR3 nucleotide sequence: TGTGCCAGCAGCCGCCAACTTACTAGCGGAAGCACAGATACGCAGTATTTT.

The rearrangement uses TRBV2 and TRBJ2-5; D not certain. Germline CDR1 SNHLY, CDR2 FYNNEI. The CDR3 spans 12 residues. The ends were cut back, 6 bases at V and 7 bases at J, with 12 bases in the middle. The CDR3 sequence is CASSPLHWTQYF. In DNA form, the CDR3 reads TGTGCCAGCAGCCCGCTCCACTGGACCCAGTACTTC. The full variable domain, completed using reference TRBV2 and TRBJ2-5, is EPEVTQTPSHQVTQMGQEVILRCVPISNHLYFYWYRQILGQKVEFLVSFYNNEISEKSEIFDDQFSVERPDGSNFTLKIRSTKLEDSAMYFCASSPLHWTQYFGPGTRLLVL.

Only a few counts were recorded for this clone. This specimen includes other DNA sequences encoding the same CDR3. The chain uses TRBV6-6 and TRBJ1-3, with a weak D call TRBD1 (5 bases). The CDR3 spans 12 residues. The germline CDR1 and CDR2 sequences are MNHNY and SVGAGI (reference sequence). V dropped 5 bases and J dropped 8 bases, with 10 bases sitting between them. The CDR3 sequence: CASSPTGHTIYF. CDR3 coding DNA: TGTGCCAGCAGTCCTACAGGTCACACCATATATTTT.

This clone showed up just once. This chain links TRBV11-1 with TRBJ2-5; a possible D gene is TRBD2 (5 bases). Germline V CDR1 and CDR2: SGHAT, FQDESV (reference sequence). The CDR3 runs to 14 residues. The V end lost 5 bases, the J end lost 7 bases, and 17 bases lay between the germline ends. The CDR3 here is CASSPGRGKVTQYF. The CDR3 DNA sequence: TGTGCCAGCAGCCCCGGCCGGGGTAAGGTGACCCAGTACTTC.

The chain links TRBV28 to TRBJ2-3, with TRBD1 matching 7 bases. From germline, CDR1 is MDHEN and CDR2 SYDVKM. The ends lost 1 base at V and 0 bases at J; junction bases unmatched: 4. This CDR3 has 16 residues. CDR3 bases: TGTGCCAGCAGTTTATATGGGACAGATAGCACAGATACGCAGTATTTT. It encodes CASSLYGTDSTDTQYF.

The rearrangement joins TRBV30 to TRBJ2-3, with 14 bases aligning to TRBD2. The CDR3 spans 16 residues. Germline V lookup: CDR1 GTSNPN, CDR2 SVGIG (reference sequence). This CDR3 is CARGGTSGSGSDTQYF. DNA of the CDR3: TGTGCTCGGGGGGGGACTAGCGGGAGTGGATCAGATACGCAGTATTTT.

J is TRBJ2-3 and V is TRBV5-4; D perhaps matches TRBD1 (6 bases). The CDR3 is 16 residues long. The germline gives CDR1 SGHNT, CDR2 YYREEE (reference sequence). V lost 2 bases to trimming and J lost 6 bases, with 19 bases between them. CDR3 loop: CASSFDRPGFGDTQYF. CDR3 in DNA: TGTGCCAGCAGCTTTGACAGGCCCGGTTTTGGGGATACGCAGTATTTT.

DNA for the CDR3: TGTGCCAGCAGTTACTTGGAGGGAGGCGAGCAGTACTTC. It codes for CASSYLEGGEQYF. The chain has TRBV6-6 and TRBJ2-7; a possible D gene is TRBD2 (6 bases). There are 13 residues in the CDR3. CDR1 is MNHNY, CDR2 SVGAGI, per germline (reference sequence). Deletions cut 1 base from V and 6 bases from J, with 10 bases between.

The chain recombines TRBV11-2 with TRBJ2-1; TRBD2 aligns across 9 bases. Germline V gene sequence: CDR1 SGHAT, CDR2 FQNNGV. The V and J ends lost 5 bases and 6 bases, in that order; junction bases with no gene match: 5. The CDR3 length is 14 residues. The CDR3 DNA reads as TGTGCCAGCAGCCTTAGCGGGAGAGGCAATGAGCAGTTCTTC. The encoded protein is CASSLSGRGNEQFF.

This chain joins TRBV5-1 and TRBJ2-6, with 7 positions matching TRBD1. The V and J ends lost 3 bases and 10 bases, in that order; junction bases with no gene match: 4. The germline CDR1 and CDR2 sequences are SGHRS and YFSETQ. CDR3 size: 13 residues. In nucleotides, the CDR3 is TGCGCCAGCAGCTCAGGGACAGAAAACGTCCTGACTTTC. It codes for CASSSGTENVLTF.

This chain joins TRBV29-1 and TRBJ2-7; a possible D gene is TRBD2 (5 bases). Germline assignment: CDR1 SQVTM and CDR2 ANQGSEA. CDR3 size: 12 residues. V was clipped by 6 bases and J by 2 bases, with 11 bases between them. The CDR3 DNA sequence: TGCAGCGTGGCCGGGATCACCTACGAGCAGTACTTC. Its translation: CSVAGITYEQYF.

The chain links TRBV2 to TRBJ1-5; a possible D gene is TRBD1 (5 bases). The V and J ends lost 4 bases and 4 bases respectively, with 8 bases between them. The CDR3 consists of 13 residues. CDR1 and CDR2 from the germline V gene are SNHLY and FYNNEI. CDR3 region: CASSVGGNQPQHF. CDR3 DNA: TGTGCCAGCAGTGTCGGGGGAAATCAGCCCCAGCATTTT.

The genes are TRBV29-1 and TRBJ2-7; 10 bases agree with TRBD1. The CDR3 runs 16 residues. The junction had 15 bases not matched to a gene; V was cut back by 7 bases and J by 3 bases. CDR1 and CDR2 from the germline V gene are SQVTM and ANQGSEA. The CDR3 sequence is CSASGVRDRGVYEQYF. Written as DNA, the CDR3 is TGCAGCGCCTCCGGAGTCCGGGACAGGGGTGTCTACGAGCAGTACTTC.